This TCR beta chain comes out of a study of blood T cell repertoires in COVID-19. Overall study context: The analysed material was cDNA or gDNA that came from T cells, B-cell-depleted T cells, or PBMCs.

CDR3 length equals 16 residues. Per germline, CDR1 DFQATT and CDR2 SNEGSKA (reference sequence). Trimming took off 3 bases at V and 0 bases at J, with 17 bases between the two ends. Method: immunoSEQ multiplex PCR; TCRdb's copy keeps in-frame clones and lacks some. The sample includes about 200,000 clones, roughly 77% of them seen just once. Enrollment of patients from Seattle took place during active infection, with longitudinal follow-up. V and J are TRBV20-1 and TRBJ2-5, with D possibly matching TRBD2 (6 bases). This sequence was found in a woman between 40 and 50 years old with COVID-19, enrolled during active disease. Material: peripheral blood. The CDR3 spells CSASSRGGRYQETQYF. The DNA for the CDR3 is TGCAGTGCTAGTAGTCGGGGAGGTCGGTACCAAGAGACCCAGTACTTC.